This paragraph reports one T cell receptor beta chain. CDR1 is SGHTA and CDR2 is FQGNSA in the germline V gene. Deletions cut 1 base from V and 2 bases from J, with 5 bases between. The CDR3 loop spans 13 amino acids. Original processing methods: Using reference gene primer amplification, nucleated cell counts were estimated. The assay was immunoSEQ multiplex PCR, and TCRdb's table has in-frame clones only and misses some. That table furnishes V, J and clone size, whereas the DNA furnished D and trimming. Of roughly 82,000 clones in the sample, roughly 87% are singletons; the top ten hold around 0.93%. The sample belongs to a study of blood T cell repertoires in COVID-19. On the study more broadly: From the United States, Italy and Spain came samples of acute and convalescent COVID-19. PBMCs, B-cell-depleted T cells, or T cells were the source of the cDNA or gDNA that made up the material.

Sequenced material: peripheral blood. The genes are TRBV7-2 and TRBJ1-2; D remains unclear. The origin of this receptor is a woman aged 50 to 60 in a cohort sampled during active COVID-19. This CDR3 is CASSLGQNYGYTF. The CDR3 DNA reads TGTGCCAGCAGCTTAGGGCAGAACTATGGCTACACCTTC.